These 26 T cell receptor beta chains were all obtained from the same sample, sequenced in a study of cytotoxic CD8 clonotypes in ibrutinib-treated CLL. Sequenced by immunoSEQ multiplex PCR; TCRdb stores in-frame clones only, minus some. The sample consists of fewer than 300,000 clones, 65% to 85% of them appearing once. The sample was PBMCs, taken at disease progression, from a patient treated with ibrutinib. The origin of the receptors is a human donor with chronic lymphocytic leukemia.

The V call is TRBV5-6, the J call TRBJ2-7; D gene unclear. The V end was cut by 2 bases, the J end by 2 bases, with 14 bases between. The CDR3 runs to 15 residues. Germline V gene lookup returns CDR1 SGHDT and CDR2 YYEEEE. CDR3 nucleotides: TGTGCCAGCAGCTTTCAAGGCCTTACTACCTACGAGCAGTACTTC. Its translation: CASSFQGLTTYEQYF.

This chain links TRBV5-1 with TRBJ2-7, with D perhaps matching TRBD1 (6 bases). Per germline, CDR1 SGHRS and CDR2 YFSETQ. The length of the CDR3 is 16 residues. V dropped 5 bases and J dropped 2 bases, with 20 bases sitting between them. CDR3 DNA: TGCGCCAGCAGTCCCCTCACCACAGGGTATCCCTACGAGCAGTACTTC. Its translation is CASSPLTTGYPYEQYF.

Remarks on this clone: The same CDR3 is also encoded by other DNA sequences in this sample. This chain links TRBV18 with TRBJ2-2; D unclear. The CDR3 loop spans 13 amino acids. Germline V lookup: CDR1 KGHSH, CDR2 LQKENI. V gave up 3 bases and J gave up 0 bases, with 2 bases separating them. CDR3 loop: CASSPPNTGELFF. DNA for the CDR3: TGTGCCAGCTCACCCCCGAACACCGGGGAGCTGTTTTTT.

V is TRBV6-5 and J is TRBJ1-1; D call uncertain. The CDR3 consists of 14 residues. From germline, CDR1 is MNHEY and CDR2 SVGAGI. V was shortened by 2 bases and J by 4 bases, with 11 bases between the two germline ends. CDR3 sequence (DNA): TGTGCCAGCAGTTACGGGTTTGGGAGCACTGAAGCTTTCTTT. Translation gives CASSYGFGSTEAFF.

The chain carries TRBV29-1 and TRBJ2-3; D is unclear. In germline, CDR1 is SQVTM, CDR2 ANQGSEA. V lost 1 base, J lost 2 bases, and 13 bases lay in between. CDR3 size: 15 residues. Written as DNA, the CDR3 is TGCAGCGTTGAAGGGGGTCAAACTCCCACAGATACGCAGTATTTT. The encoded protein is CSVEGGQTPTDTQYF.

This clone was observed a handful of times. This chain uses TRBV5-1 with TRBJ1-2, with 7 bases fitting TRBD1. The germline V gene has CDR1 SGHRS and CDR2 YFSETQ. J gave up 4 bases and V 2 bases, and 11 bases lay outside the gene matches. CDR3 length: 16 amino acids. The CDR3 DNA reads TGCGCCAGCAGCTTTCAGACAGGGCTTTCGGGCTATGGCTACACCTTC. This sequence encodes CASSFQTGLSGYGYTF. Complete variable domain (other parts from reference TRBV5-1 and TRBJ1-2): KAGVTQTPRYLIKTRGQQVTLSCSPISGHRSVSWYQQTPGQGLQFLFEYFSETQRNKGNFPGRFSGRQFSNSRSEMNVSTLELGDSALYLCASSFQTGLSGYGYTFGSGTRLTVV.

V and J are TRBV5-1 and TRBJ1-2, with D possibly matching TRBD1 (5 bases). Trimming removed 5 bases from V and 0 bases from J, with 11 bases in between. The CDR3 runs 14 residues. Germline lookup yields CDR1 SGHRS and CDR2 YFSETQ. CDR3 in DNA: TGCGCCAGCAGACTGGGGGGAGCTAACTATGGCTACACCTTC. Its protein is CASRLGGANYGYTF.

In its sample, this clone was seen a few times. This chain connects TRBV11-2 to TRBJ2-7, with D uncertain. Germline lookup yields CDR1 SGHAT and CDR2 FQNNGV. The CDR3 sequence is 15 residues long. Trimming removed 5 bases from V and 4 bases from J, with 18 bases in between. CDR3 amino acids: CASSPLAGRPYEQYF. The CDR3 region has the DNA TGTGCCAGCAGCCCCCTTGCAGGCCGCCCTTACGAGCAGTACTTC.

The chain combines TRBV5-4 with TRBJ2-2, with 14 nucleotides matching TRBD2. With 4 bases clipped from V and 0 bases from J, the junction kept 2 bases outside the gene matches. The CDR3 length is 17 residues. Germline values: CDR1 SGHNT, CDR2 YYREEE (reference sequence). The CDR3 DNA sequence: TGTGCCAGCAGCCCGGGACTAGCGGGGGCGAACACCGGGGAGCTGTTTTTT. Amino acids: CASSPGLAGANTGELFF. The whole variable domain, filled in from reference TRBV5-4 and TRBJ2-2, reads ETGVTQSPTHLIKTRGQQVTLRCSSQSGHNTVSWYQQALGQGPQFIFQYYREEENGRGNFPPRFSGLQFPNYSSELNVNALELDDSALYLCASSPGLAGANTGELFFGEGSRLTVL.

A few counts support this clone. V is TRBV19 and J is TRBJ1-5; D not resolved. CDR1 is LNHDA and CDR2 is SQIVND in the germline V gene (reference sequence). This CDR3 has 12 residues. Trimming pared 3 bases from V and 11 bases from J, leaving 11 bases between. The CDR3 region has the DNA TGTGCCAGTAGTATGACGGGGAGGGCCCAGCATTTT. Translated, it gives CASSMTGRAQHF.

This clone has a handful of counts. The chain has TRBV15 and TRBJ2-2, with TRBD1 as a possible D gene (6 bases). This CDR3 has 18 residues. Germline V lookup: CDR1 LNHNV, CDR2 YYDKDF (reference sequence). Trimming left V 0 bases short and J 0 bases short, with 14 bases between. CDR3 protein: CATSRDGRGHPNTGELFF. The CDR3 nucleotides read TGTGCCACCAGCAGAGATGGTAGGGGACACCCGAACACCGGGGAGCTGTTTTTT.

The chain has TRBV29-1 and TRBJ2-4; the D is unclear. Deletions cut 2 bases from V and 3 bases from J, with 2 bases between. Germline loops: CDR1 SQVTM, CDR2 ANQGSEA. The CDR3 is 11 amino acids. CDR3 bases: TGCAGCGTTGAAAACAAAAACATTCAGTACTTC. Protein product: CSVENKNIQYF.

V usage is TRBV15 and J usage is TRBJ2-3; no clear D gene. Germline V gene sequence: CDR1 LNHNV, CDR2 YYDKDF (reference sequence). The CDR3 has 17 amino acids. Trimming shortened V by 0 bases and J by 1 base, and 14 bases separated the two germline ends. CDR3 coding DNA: TGTGCCACCAGCAGAGACCAGCCACAATTCGGCACAGATACGCAGTATTTT. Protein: CATSRDQPQFGTDTQYF.

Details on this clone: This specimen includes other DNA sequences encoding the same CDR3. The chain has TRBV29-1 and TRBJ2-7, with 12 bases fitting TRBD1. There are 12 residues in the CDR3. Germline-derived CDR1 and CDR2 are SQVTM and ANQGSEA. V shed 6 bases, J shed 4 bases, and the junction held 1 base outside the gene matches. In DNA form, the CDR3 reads TGCAGCGTGGGACAGGGGGCATACGAGCAGTACTTC. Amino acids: CSVGQGAYEQYF.

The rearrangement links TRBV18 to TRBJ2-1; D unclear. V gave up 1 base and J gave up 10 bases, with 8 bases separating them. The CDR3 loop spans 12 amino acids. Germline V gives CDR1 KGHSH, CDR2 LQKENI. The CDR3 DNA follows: TGTGCCAGCTCACCACGATTCAGGGAGCAGTTCTTC. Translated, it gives CASSPRFREQFF.

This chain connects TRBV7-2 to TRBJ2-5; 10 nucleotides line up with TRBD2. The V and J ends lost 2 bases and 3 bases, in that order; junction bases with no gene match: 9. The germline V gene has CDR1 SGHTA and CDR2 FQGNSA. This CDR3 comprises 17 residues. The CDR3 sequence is CASSLIASGGYKETQYF. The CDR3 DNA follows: TGTGCCAGCAGCTTAATTGCTAGCGGGGGATATAAAGAGACCCAGTACTTC.

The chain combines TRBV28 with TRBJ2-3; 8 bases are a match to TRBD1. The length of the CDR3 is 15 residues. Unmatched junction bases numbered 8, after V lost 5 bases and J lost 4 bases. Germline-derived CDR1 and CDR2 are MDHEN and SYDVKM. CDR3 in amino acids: CASSPSGQGADTQYF. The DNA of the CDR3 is TGTGCCAGCAGTCCCTCCGGACAGGGAGCAGATACGCAGTATTTT.

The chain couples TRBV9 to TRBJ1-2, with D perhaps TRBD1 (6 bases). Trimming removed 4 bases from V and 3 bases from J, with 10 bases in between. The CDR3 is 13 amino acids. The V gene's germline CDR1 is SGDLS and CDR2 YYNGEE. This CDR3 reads CASSIQGDYGYTF. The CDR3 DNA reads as TGTGCCAGCAGCATACAGGGAGACTATGGCTACACCTTC.

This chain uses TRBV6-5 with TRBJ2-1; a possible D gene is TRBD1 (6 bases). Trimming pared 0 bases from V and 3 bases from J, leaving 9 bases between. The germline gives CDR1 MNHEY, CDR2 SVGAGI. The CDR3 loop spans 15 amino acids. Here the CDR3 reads CASSYSGDNYNEQFF. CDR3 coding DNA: TGTGCCAGCAGTTACTCAGGGGACAACTACAATGAGCAGTTCTTC.

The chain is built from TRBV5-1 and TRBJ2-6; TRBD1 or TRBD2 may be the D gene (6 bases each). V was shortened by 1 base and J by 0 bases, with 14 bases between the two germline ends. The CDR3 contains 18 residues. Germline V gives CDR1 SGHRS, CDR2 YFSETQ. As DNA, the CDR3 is TGCGCCAGCAGCTTGATTCCAGGGGACTTCTCTGGGGCCAACGTCCTGACTTTC. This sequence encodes CASSLIPGDFSGANVLTF.

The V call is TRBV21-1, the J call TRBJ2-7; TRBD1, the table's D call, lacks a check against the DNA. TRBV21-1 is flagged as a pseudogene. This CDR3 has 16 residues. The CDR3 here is CARPGQGFRTAYEQYF. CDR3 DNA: TGTGCCAGACCGGGACAGGGCTTTAGGACGGCCTACGAGCAGTACTTC.

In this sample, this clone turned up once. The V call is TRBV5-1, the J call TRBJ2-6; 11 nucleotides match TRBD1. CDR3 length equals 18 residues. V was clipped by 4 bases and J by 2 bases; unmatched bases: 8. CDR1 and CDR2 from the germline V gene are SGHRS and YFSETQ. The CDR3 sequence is CASSQRTGGLTGANVLTF. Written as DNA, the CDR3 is TGCGCCAGCAGCCAACGGACAGGGGGCTTGACTGGGGCCAACGTCCTGACTTTC.

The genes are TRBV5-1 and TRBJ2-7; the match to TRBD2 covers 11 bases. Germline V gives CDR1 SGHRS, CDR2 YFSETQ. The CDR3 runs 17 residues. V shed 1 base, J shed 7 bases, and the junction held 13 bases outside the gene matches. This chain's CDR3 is CASSLKLAGVPGGEQYF. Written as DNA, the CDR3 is TGCGCCAGCAGCTTGAAACTAGCGGGGGTTCCCGGAGGGGAGCAGTACTTC.

The CDR3 region has the DNA TGTGCCATCAGATCAACCAGGGGACACTCTGGAAACACCATATATTTT. This gives the protein CAIRSTRGHSGNTIYF. The chain has TRBV10-3 and TRBJ1-3; D is possibly TRBD1 (6 bases). CDR1 is ENHRY, CDR2 SYGVKD, per germline. CDR3 length equals 16 residues. The V gene lost 6 bases and the J gene lost 0 bases, with 15 bases spanning the gap.

The CDR3 DNA reads TGCGCCAGCAAAGAGGGGTATGGCTACACCTTC. Translation gives CASKEGYGYTF. The genes are TRBV5-1 and TRBJ1-2; a possible D gene is TRBD1 (5 bases). This CDR3 has 11 amino acids. The V gene's germline CDR1 is SGHRS and CDR2 YFSETQ. The V end lost 6 bases, the J end lost 5 bases, and 8 bases lay between the germline ends.

The CDR3 DNA reads as TGTGCCACGGGGTCTGGTAATACAAACATTCAGTACTTC. This encodes CATGSGNTNIQYF. V usage is TRBV10-3 and J usage is TRBJ2-4; D is perhaps TRBD2 (5 bases). CDR1 and CDR2 from the germline V gene are ENHRY and SYGVKD. Trimming took 10 bases from V and 6 from J, leaving 16 bases between them. The CDR3 loop spans 13 amino acids.